What follows are 32 T cell receptor beta chains derived from one specimen sequenced in a study of T cell changes during pregnancy in multiple sclerosis. TCRdb keeps only in-frame clones here, not all; method: immunoSEQ multiplex PCR. The sample has approximately 74,000 clones; around 85% are singletons. Sample: peripheral blood, taken before pregnancy. These receptors were collected from a female donor with multiple sclerosis, enrolled in a pregnancy study.

The chain links TRBV2 to TRBJ2-2; tentatively, D is TRBD1 (6 bases). The CDR3 has 15 residues. CDR1 is SNHLY, CDR2 FYNNEI, per germline. The V and J ends lost 1 base and 7 bases respectively, with 13 bases between them. CDR3 nucleotides: TGTGCCAGCAGTGAAGACAGGGCTGTTCGCGGGGAGCTGTTTTTT. Its protein product is CASSEDRAVRGELFF.

The chain has TRBV6-5 and TRBJ1-3; TRBD1 matches at 8 bases. The CDR3 is made up of 14 amino acids. Trimming took 6 bases from V and 13 from J; bases not matched to a gene: 14. Germline V gives CDR1 MNHEY, CDR2 SVGAGI. The DNA of the CDR3 is TGTGCCAGCAGCCTGGACAGGGACGTTCCGGTTATATATTTT. Residues: CASSLDRDVPVIYF.

The chain recombines TRBV19 with TRBJ2-2, with 8 nucleotides matching TRBD1. Germline-derived CDR1 and CDR2 are LNHDA and SQIVND (reference sequence). J lost 0 bases, V lost 10 bases, and 4 bases had no gene match. The CDR3 has 14 amino acids. The chain's CDR3 is CAIGDRTNTGELFF. Here the CDR3 DNA reads TGTGCCATTGGGGACAGGACGAACACCGGGGAGCTGTTTTTT.

This clone came up once. The chain combines TRBV7-8 with TRBJ2-3; TRBD2 agrees at 7 bases. V trimming: 2 bases; J trimming: 4 bases; junction bases outside the gene matches: 6. Germline-derived CDR1 and CDR2 are SGHVS and FQNEAQ. The length of the CDR3 is 15 residues. CDR3 protein: CASSLTGTTADTQYF. The DNA of the CDR3 is TGTGCCAGCAGCTTAACCGGGACTACTGCAGATACGCAGTATTTT. The whole variable domain, remainder taken from reference TRBV7-8 and TRBJ2-3, is GAGVSQSPRYKVAKRGQDVALRCDPISGHVSLFWYQQALGQGPEFLTYFQNEAQLDKSGLPSDRFFAERPEGSVSTLKIQRTQQEDSAVYLCASSLTGTTADTQYFGPGTRLTVL.

This clone was detected only once. The chain carries TRBV7-9 and TRBJ1-1; no reliable D call. The V and J ends lost 1 base and 0 bases respectively, with 9 bases between them. The CDR3 spans 15 residues. From germline, CDR1 is SEHNR and CDR2 FQNEAQ (reference sequence). CDR3 coding DNA: TGTGCCAGCAGCTTAGTTACGGGTATGAACACTGAAGCTTTCTTT. Amino acids: CASSLVTGMNTEAFF.

This CDR3 is CASSENGDEQYF. CDR3 sequence (DNA): TGCGCCAGCAGTGAGAACGGAGACGAGCAGTACTTC. This rearrangement joins TRBV10-2 to TRBJ2-7, with no clear D. CDR1 and CDR2 (germline): WSHSY, SAAADI. This CDR3 spans 12 amino acids. V gave up 2 bases and J gave up 5 bases, with 7 bases separating them.

The rearrangement links TRBV14 to TRBJ2-1; D may be TRBD1 (6 bases). Trimming shortened V by 4 bases and J by 0 bases, and 22 bases separated the two germline ends. The CDR3 runs 19 residues. CDR1 SGHDN and CDR2 FVKESK come from the germline V gene. The CDR3 region is CASSPRGWGLLSSYNEQFF. CDR3 nucleotide sequence: TGTGCCAGCAGCCCAAGGGGGTGGGGTCTGTTAAGCTCCTACAATGAGCAGTTCTTC.

V and J are TRBV11-2 and TRBJ1-2; TRBD1 might be the D (6 bases). Germline loops: CDR1 SGHAT, CDR2 FQNNGV. The V and J ends lost 5 bases and 7 bases respectively, with 14 bases between them. The CDR3 contains 13 residues. CDR3 in DNA: TGTGCCAGCAGCCCCGGGGGGCAGGTTGGCTACACCTTC. As protein: CASSPGGQVGYTF.

This chain joins TRBV6-5 and TRBJ2-7; 8 bases are a match to TRBD2. The length of the CDR3 is 16 residues. Germline V lookup: CDR1 MNHEY, CDR2 SVGAGI. J gave up 0 bases and V 0 bases, and 4 bases lay outside the gene matches. This CDR3 is CASSYSGGRSSYEQYF. In DNA form, the CDR3 reads TGTGCCAGCAGTTACTCAGGCGGGAGGAGCTCCTACGAGCAGTACTTC.

J is TRBJ2-5 and V is TRBV19; TRBD2 matches 11 bases. The CDR3 covers 17 residues. After removal of 4 bases from V and 4 bases from J, the junction contained 11 bases not matched to a gene. Germline V lookup: CDR1 LNHDA, CDR2 SQIVND (reference sequence). The CDR3 protein is CASSRETSGDPIETQYF. CDR3 sequence (DNA): TGTGCCAGTAGTAGGGAGACTAGCGGGGATCCCATAGAGACCCAGTACTTC.

This chain connects TRBV2 to TRBJ1-1; D might be TRBD1 (6 bases). CDR3 length: 14 amino acids. The germline V gene encodes CDR1 SNHLY and CDR2 FYNNEI. The germline V and J ends were trimmed by 5 bases and 3 bases, with 13 bases remaining between them. CDR3 loop: CASSTTGRDTEAFF. Written as DNA, the CDR3 is TGTGCCAGCAGTACCACAGGGAGGGACACTGAAGCTTTCTTT.

This chain joins TRBV7-6 and TRBJ2-7; 7 positions agree with TRBD1. The V segment lost 2 bases and the J segment 1 base; nucleotides outside the gene matches: 2. CDR3 length: 14 amino acids. From germline, CDR1 is SGHVS and CDR2 FNYEAQ. The CDR3 reads CASSLPGQSYEQYF. DNA for the CDR3: TGTGCCAGCAGCTTACCGGGACAGTCCTACGAGCAGTACTTC.

This sequence joins TRBV9 and TRBJ1-6; D perhaps matches TRBD1 (5 bases). This CDR3 has 16 residues. Germline loops: CDR1 SGDLS, CDR2 YYNGEE. Trimming took 4 bases from V and 0 from J, leaving 11 bases between them. The CDR3 DNA reads as TGTGCCAGCAGCCCCGACAGCTTCTCCTATAATTCACCCCTCCACTTT. Amino acid sequence: CASSPDSFSYNSPLHF.

This clone was seen a single time. The chain employs TRBV29-1 and TRBJ2-5; TRBD2 is a possible D gene (5 bases). Trimming shortened V by 2 bases and J by 11 bases, and 18 bases separated the two germline ends. This CDR3 spans 13 amino acids. Germline lookup yields CDR1 SQVTM and CDR2 ANQGSEA. The CDR3 coding sequence is TGCAGCGTTGAATTGGACGGGGTCCTTGGGCAGTACTTC. It yields the protein CSVELDGVLGQYF.

In nucleotides, the CDR3 is TGCAGCGTTGAAGGAAGAGAACAGGGGGCTTCCAAAAAACTGTTTTTT. Translated, it gives CSVEGREQGASKKLFF. The V gene is TRBV29-1, the J gene TRBJ1-4; TRBD1 agrees at 9 bases. With 1 base clipped from V and 9 bases from J, the junction kept 12 bases outside the gene matches. The CDR3 has 16 amino acids. From germline, CDR1 is SQVTM and CDR2 ANQGSEA.

This chain joins TRBV29-1 and TRBJ2-1, with unresolved D. CDR1 SQVTM and CDR2 ANQGSEA come from the germline V gene. The CDR3 loop spans 10 amino acids. Trimming shortened V by 4 bases and J by 7 bases, and 5 bases separated the two germline ends. This CDR3 is CSVGPNEQFF. CDR3 coding DNA: TGCAGCGTTGGGCCGAATGAGCAGTTCTTC.

This sequence joins TRBV19 and TRBJ2-7, with D perhaps TRBD1 (5 bases). V was cut by 2 bases and J by 3 bases, with 17 bases left in between. From germline, CDR1 is LNHDA and CDR2 SQIVND (reference sequence). The CDR3 has 16 amino acids. The CDR3: CASSITGTDSYYEQYF. CDR3 bases: TGTGCCAGTAGTATAACAGGTACAGATTCGTACTACGAGCAGTACTTC.

The chain combines TRBV19 with TRBJ1-6; 8 bases match TRBD1. The CDR3 length is 14 residues. V lost 3 bases and J lost 9; bases outside the gene matches: 4. Germline V gives CDR1 LNHDA, CDR2 SQIVND (reference sequence). The CDR3 DNA sequence: TGTGCCAGTAGTATTGGACAGGGTGGTTCACCCCTCCACTTT. This gives the protein CASSIGQGGSPLHF.

The V call is TRBV27, the J call TRBJ2-3; TRBD1 aligns across 7 bases. CDR1 MNHEY and CDR2 SMNVEV come from the germline V gene (reference sequence). V was clipped by 2 bases and J by 1 base; unmatched bases: 3. This CDR3 region has 15 residues. For the CDR3, the DNA is TGTGCCAGCAGTTTAACCGGACAGGGCACAGATACGCAGTATTTT. It encodes CASSLTGQGTDTQYF.

The gene calls are TRBV19 and TRBJ2-3, with 7 bases matching TRBD1. Germline values: CDR1 LNHDA, CDR2 SQIVND (reference sequence). The CDR3 loop spans 15 amino acids. Trimming took 1 base from V and 3 from J; bases not matched to a gene: 4. CDR3 sequence (DNA): TGTGCCAGTAGTATAGGGGGGACAGTTACAGATACGCAGTATTTT. This translates into CASSIGGTVTDTQYF.

The chain recombines TRBV7-9 with TRBJ1-1; D gene unclear. This CDR3 region has 12 residues. Deletions cut 5 bases from V and 4 bases from J, with 8 bases between. Per germline, CDR1 SEHNR and CDR2 FQNEAQ (reference sequence). CDR3: CASSAEFTEAFF. Written as DNA, the CDR3 is TGTGCCAGCAGCGCGGAGTTCACTGAAGCTTTCTTT.

V usage is TRBV7-2 and J usage is TRBJ2-2; D not resolved. The CDR3 runs to 13 residues. Trimming shortened V by 4 bases and J by 4 bases, and 7 bases separated the two germline ends. Germline CDR1 SGHTA, CDR2 FQGNSA. The CDR3 coding sequence is TGTGCCAGCAGCTCCCCTTTCACCGGGGAGCTGTTTTTT. Residues: CASSSPFTGELFF.

This clone was seen ten or more times. This chain joins TRBV10-1 and TRBJ1-1; 7 nucleotides line up with TRBD1. The CDR3 sequence is 14 residues long. Trimming cost V 4 bases and J 4 bases; bases outside gene matches: 6. The V gene's germline CDR1 is WNHNN and CDR2 SYGVQD (reference sequence). CDR3 protein: CASSGSGGVTEAFF. The CDR3, as DNA: TGCGCCAGCAGTGGGTCAGGGGGTGTCACTGAAGCTTTCTTT.

The chain has TRBV2 and TRBJ2-1; 11 positions agree with TRBD2. J gave up 4 bases and V 6 bases, and 2 bases lay outside the gene matches. This CDR3 has 14 residues. Per germline, CDR1 SNHLY and CDR2 FYNNEI. As DNA, the CDR3 is TGTGCCAGCAGGGGGACTAGCGGATACAATGAGCAGTTCTTC. This encodes CASRGTSGYNEQFF.

This clone was picked up one time. The CDR3: CASSLRESGGKYNEQFF. In nucleotides, the CDR3 is TGTGCCAGCAGCTTAAGGGAGTCCGGGGGTAAATACAATGAGCAGTTCTTC. The chain employs TRBV7-9 and TRBJ2-1; a weak D match, TRBD2 (6 bases). CDR1 is SEHNR, CDR2 FQNEAQ, per germline (reference sequence). V lost 2 bases and J lost 4, with 18 bases in between. There are 17 residues in the CDR3.

V usage is TRBV19 and J usage is TRBJ1-1, with 9 bases fitting TRBD1. Germline CDR1 and CDR2: LNHDA and SQIVND (reference sequence). The CDR3 sequence is 15 residues long. V was clipped by 5 bases and J by 6 bases; unmatched bases: 10. The CDR3 DNA reads as TGTGCCAGTAGTTCATTCGGGACAGGGAGCTCTGAAGCTTTCTTT. Translating it yields CASSSFGTGSSEAFF.

This chain links TRBV7-2 with TRBJ2-7, with TRBD1 as a possible D gene (5 bases). CDR1 is SGHTA and CDR2 is FQGNSA in the germline V gene. V was cut by 9 bases and J by 5 bases, with 17 bases left in between. The CDR3 sequence is 13 residues long. CDR3 region: CASRTRLLDEQYF. Written as DNA, the CDR3 is TGTGCCAGTCGGACAAGGCTTCTCGACGAGCAGTACTTC.

The chain links TRBV4-3 to TRBJ2-7; a weak D match, TRBD1 (6 bases). Germline-derived CDR1 and CDR2 are LGHNA and YSLEER. This CDR3 has 16 residues. The V end lost 0 bases, the J end lost 0 bases, and 12 bases lay between the germline ends. The CDR3 loop is CASSQDWDTISYEQYF. CDR3 bases: TGCGCCAGCAGCCAAGATTGGGACACAATCTCCTACGAGCAGTACTTC.

This clone has a single count. The J gene is TRBJ2-2, the V gene TRBV6-1; possibly TRBD2 for D (5 bases). The CDR3 has 13 amino acids. Trimming pared 9 bases from V and 3 bases from J, leaving 11 bases between. Germline CDR1 is MNHNS and CDR2 is SASEGT. The CDR3 region is CASRAGDTGELFF. DNA of the CDR3: TGTGCCAGTAGGGCCGGGGACACCGGGGAGCTGTTTTTT.

The CDR3 spells CASSLKQGDQPQHF. The CDR3 DNA reads as TGCGCCAGCAGCTTAAAACAGGGGGATCAGCCCCAGCATTTT. The chain employs TRBV5-1 and TRBJ1-5; TRBD1 matches 8 bases. This CDR3 has 14 amino acids. Germline lookup yields CDR1 SGHRS and CDR2 YFSETQ. V was pared by 2 bases and J by 5 bases, with 3 bases of the junction left unmatched.

This clone came up once. The rearrangement joins TRBV19 to TRBJ2-2; 12 bases agree with TRBD2. V lost 5 bases to trimming and J lost 3 bases; unmatched junction nucleotides: 10. The CDR3 extends over 18 amino acids. Germline V CDR1 and CDR2: LNHDA, SQIVND (reference sequence). The CDR3 DNA is TGTGCCAGTAGTTTTCTTTCTAGCGGGAGGGCGTACACCGGGGAGCTGTTTTTT. Its translation is CASSFLSSGRAYTGELFF.

CDR3: CASTLLQGNEQFF. CDR3 bases: TGTGCCAGCACCCTCTTACAGGGCAATGAGCAGTTCTTC. The chain recombines TRBV4-2 with TRBJ2-1; D possibly corresponds to TRBD1 (6 bases). Germline V gives CDR1 LGHNA, CDR2 YNFKEQ. The CDR3 has 13 residues. Trimming removed 7 bases at V and 6 bases at J, with 13 bases between.